The 15 T cell receptor beta chains given below trace back to one sample, sequenced in a study of blood T cell repertoires in COVID-19. Repertoires were generated with immunoSEQ multiplex PCR, while TCRdb's copy carries only in-frame clones and drops some. The data show about 97,000 clones, 87% seen once. The sample consisted of peripheral blood. The receptor source for this set is a woman aged 45-60 years with COVID-19, enrolled during active disease.

The CDR3 here is CASSLGGDITDTQYF. CDR3 nucleotide sequence: TGTGCCAGCAGCTTGGGGGGGGATATCACAGATACGCAGTATTTT. This chain uses TRBV11-3 with TRBJ2-3; 7 nucleotides line up with TRBD2. The CDR3 runs to 15 residues. Germline V lookup: CDR1 SGHNT, CDR2 YENEEA. Trimming removed 3 bases from V and 2 bases from J; junction bases left unmatched: 5.

A single count supports this clone. The chain recombines TRBV29-1 with TRBJ1-4; the D gene is possibly TRBD1 (6 bases). This CDR3 spans 13 amino acids. V lost 7 bases to trimming and J lost 4 bases, with 13 bases between them. Germline assignment: CDR1 SQVTM and CDR2 ANQGSEA. In DNA, the CDR3 is TGCAGCGCCTTGACAGGAGATAATGAAAAACTGTTTTTT. Amino acids: CSALTGDNEKLFF.

The chain uses TRBV7-3 and TRBJ1-1; D is perhaps TRBD1 (5 bases). The germline V gene has CDR1 SGHTA and CDR2 FQGTGA. The V end lost 1 base, the J end lost 9 bases, and 15 bases lay between the germline ends. This CDR3 spans 14 amino acids. The CDR3 loop is CASSLNPGRDKAFF. CDR3 coding DNA: TGTGCCAGCAGCTTAAATCCGGGCAGGGATAAAGCTTTCTTT.

The J gene is TRBJ2-2, the V gene TRBV19, with TRBD2 identical over 7 bases. The length of the CDR3 is 14 residues. Germline V CDR1 and CDR2: LNHDA, SQIVND (reference sequence). The V and J ends lost 8 bases and 0 bases, in that order; junction bases with no gene match: 3. The CDR3 loop is CASGDYPNTGELFF. The CDR3 DNA reads as TGTGCCAGTGGGGACTACCCGAACACCGGGGAGCTGTTTTTT.

This clone was seen more than once but under ten times. Its ends do not fully match the called genes, so a read error is possible. This rearrangement joins TRBV13 to TRBJ1-1, with D possibly matching TRBD1 (5 bases). This CDR3 is built from 13 residues. Germline values: CDR1 PRHDT, CDR2 FYEKMQ (reference sequence). The CDR3 reads CASSLDRNAEAFF. The CDR3 coding sequence is TGTGCCAGCAGCTTAGACAGGAACGCTGAAGCTTTCTTT.

V and J are TRBV3-1 (or the pseudogene TRBV3-2) and TRBJ2-1; 14 bases are a match to TRBD2. The trim removed 4 bases at V and 9 bases at J, leaving 2 bases unmatched. The CDR3 totals 14 residues. CDR1 is LGHDT, CDR2 YNNKEL, per germline (reference sequence). The CDR3 is CASSRGLAGGEQFF. DNA of the CDR3: TGTGCCAGCAGCCGAGGACTAGCGGGGGGTGAGCAGTTCTTC.

The gene calls are TRBV6-2 or TRBV6-3 and TRBJ2-7; weak D call: TRBD1 (5 bases). Germline V CDR1 and CDR2: MNHEY, SVGEGT. This CDR3 has 18 residues. V was pared by 6 bases and J by 5 bases, with 29 bases between. The DNA of the CDR3 is TGTGCCAGCAGCCCCGCCCCGAGACAGCGTGAGAACTTGGACGAGCAGTACTTC. Protein product: CASSPAPRQRENLDEQYF.

Details on this clone: Its ends do not fully match the called genes, so a read error is possible. This chain joins TRBV28 and TRBJ2-1; 8 positions match TRBD2. This CDR3 has 15 amino acids. Germline assignment: CDR1 MDHEN and CDR2 SYDVKM. The DNA of the CDR3 is TGTGCCGGCAGTAGGGGGACTAGTGCGGGGAATGAGCAGTTCTTC. Residues: CAGSRGTSAGNEQFF.

This clone occurred once. The rearrangement uses TRBV13 and TRBJ2-7; D call uncertain. The germline V gene has CDR1 PRHDT and CDR2 FYEKMQ (reference sequence). V was pared by 3 bases and J by 5 bases, with 5 bases between. This CDR3 spans 11 amino acids. CDR3 nucleotide sequence: TGTGCCAGCAGCTTGTCTGACGAGCAGTACTTC. Protein: CASSLSDEQYF.

V is TRBV7-9 and J is TRBJ1-6; D may be TRBD1 (5 bases). The CDR3 extends over 15 amino acids. Trimming removed 2 bases at V and 9 bases at J, with 14 bases between. Germline assignment: CDR1 SEHNR and CDR2 FQNEAQ (reference sequence). CDR3 protein: CASSLQEGFSSPLHF. The DNA for the CDR3 is TGTGCCAGCAGCTTACAGGAGGGGTTTAGTTCACCCCTCCACTTT.

This clone was seen a few times. The rearrangement links TRBV5-4 to TRBJ2-7; possible D gene TRBD2, 6 bases. The CDR3 loop spans 14 amino acids. V lost 4 bases, J lost 0 bases, and 11 bases lay in between. The germline CDR1 and CDR2 sequences are SGHNT and YYREEE (reference sequence). The CDR3 loop reads CASSISGISYEQYF. The CDR3 nucleotides read TGTGCCAGCAGCATTAGCGGTATCTCCTACGAGCAGTACTTC.

V and J are TRBV10-3 and TRBJ1-2, with 8 nucleotides matching TRBD1. The CDR3 is 14 residues long. With 6 bases clipped from V and 4 bases from J, the junction kept 7 bases outside the gene matches. The germline V gene encodes CDR1 ENHRY and CDR2 SYGVKD. CDR3 sequence reads: CAIRQGEGLYGYTF. The CDR3 DNA sequence: TGTGCCATCAGACAGGGGGAGGGCCTCTATGGCTACACCTTC.

V is TRBV5-4 and J is TRBJ2-7; no definite D call. The germline gives CDR1 SGHNT, CDR2 YYREEE (reference sequence). V lost 6 bases and J 6 bases, leaving 10 bases between the germline ends. This CDR3 contains 11 residues. The CDR3 coding sequence is TGTGCCAGCACTAGGTTGCCCGAGCAGTACTTC. Translated, it gives CASTRLPEQYF.

V usage is TRBV2 and J usage is TRBJ1-6; possible D gene TRBD1, 6 bases. The CDR3 has 15 amino acids. Germline loops: CDR1 SNHLY, CDR2 FYNNEI. Trimming removed 2 bases at V and 10 bases at J, with 15 bases between. CDR3 residues: CASSEFEGGSSPLHF. In nucleotides, the CDR3 is TGTGCCAGCAGTGAATTTGAGGGGGGGAGCTCACCCCTCCACTTT.

The rearrangement uses TRBV28 and TRBJ1-1; 8 positions agree with TRBD1. Trimming at V came to 4 bases and at J to 6 bases, leaving 7 bases not matched to a gene. Per germline, CDR1 MDHEN and CDR2 SYDVKM. This CDR3 comprises 14 residues. The CDR3 sequence is CASSSRQGWAEAFF. The CDR3 DNA reads TGTGCCAGCAGTTCTAGACAGGGGTGGGCTGAAGCTTTCTTT.